One and the same sample provided the 23 T cell receptor beta chains below, sequenced in a study of T cells after yellow fever vaccination. TCRdb re-called the 5' RACE reads with MiXCR, one entry per CDR3 protein. The sample holds approximately 550,000 distinct CDR3 sequences, under 25% seen once. Specimen: PBMCs, collected 15 days after the yellow fever booster vaccination. The source is a man aged 25-40 years who received the YFV17D yellow fever vaccine.

The sample holds a few counts of this clonotype. The genes are TRBV5-1 and TRBJ2-5, with D hard to call. The germline V gene has CDR1 SGHRS and CDR2 YFSETQ. This CDR3 has 15 amino acids. Trimming took 3 bases from V and 4 from J, leaving 16 bases between them. For the CDR3, the DNA is TGCGCCAGCAGCTCTATGCCAAGTGGTGGAGAGACCCAGTACTTC. This sequence encodes CASSSMPSGGETQYF.

This clonotype came up a few times. The chain couples TRBV19 to TRBJ2-2, with TRBD1 as a possible D gene (5 bases). The CDR3 is 14 amino acids. V lost 10 bases, J lost 3 bases, and 15 bases lay in between. The germline CDR1 and CDR2 sequences are LNHDA and SQIVND (reference sequence). The CDR3 loop is CATPLDSHTGELFF. In nucleotides, the CDR3 is TGTGCCACCCCTTTAGACAGTCACACCGGGGAGCTGTTTTTT.

The rearrangement joins TRBV20-1 to TRBJ2-7; D remains ambiguous. CDR1 is DFQATT, CDR2 SNEGSKA, per germline (reference sequence). Trimming pared 6 bases from V and 5 bases from J, leaving 17 bases between. CDR3 length equals 13 residues. CDR3 amino acids: CSAPTSLADEQYF. DNA of the CDR3: TGCAGTGCCCCAACCAGCTTGGCGGACGAGCAGTACTTC.

The chain joins TRBV18 to TRBJ1-1; D uncertain. This CDR3 is built from 15 residues. Germline loops: CDR1 KGHSH, CDR2 LQKENI. Trimming removed 6 bases at V and 3 bases at J, with 17 bases between. The CDR3 reads CASSEGGSAYTEAFF. The CDR3 DNA sequence: TGTGCCAGCTCCGAGGGCGGCAGCGCCTACACTGAAGCTTTCTTT. Complete variable domain (other parts from reference TRBV18 and TRBJ1-1): NAGVMQNPRHLVRRRGQEARLRCSPMKGHSHVYWYRQLPEEGLKFMVYLQKENIIDESGMPKERFSAEFPKEGPSILRIQQVVRGDSAAYFCASSEGGSAYTEAFFGQGTRLTVV.

The J gene is TRBJ2-7, the V gene TRBV5-1; the D gene is possibly TRBD1 (6 bases). CDR1 SGHRS and CDR2 YFSETQ come from the germline V gene. Trimming removed 0 bases at V and 6 bases at J, with 13 bases between. The CDR3 runs to 14 residues. CDR3 in DNA: TGCGCCAGCAGCTTGGATCAGGGGCCGGGCGAGCAGTACTTC. Residues: CASSLDQGPGEQYF.

This clonotype occurred a few times. The chain is built from TRBV4-3 and TRBJ1-2; 9 bases agree with TRBD1. V shed 3 bases and J 5 bases; nucleotides not matched to a gene: 7. Germline CDR1 reads LGHNA; CDR2 reads YSLEER. The CDR3 sequence is 15 residues long. CDR3 amino acids: CASSQQGQGVYGYTF. The CDR3 nucleotides read TGCGCCAGCAGCCAGCAGGGACAGGGTGTTTATGGCTACACCTTC.

This clonotype came up a few times. The rearrangement uses TRBV7-2 and TRBJ1-5; 9 bases fit TRBD1. J lost 6 bases, V lost 4 bases, and 7 bases had no gene match. The CDR3 length is 15 residues. Germline CDR1 and CDR2: SGHTA and FQGNSA. This CDR3 is CASSSGTGGSQPQHF. CDR3 sequence (DNA): TGTGCCAGCAGCTCGGGAACAGGGGGCAGTCAGCCCCAGCATTTT.

This clonotype was observed a handful of times. The V gene is TRBV10-3, the J gene TRBJ2-3; 10 bases are a match to TRBD2. CDR1 is ENHRY, CDR2 SYGVKD, per germline. The CDR3 is made up of 17 amino acids. Losses at the gene ends were 7 bases for V and 2 bases for J; bases not matched to a gene: 12. CDR3 amino acids: CAITTAGGTSATDTQYF. In DNA form, the CDR3 reads TGTGCCATCACAACGGCGGGGGGGACTAGCGCCACAGATACGCAGTATTTT.

J is TRBJ2-2 and V is TRBV19; possibly TRBD1 for D (6 bases). V lost 2 bases to trimming and J lost 13 bases, with 14 bases between them. The CDR3 is 13 residues long. CDR1 LNHDA and CDR2 SQIVND come from the germline V gene (reference sequence). Here the CDR3 reads CASSIQGHQVLFF. For the CDR3, the DNA is TGTGCCAGTAGTATACAGGGGCATCAGGTGCTGTTTTTT.

The rearrangement uses TRBV29-1 and TRBJ2-4, with a possible D match to TRBD1 (6 bases). V was trimmed by 2 bases and J by 7 bases, leaving 12 bases between them. The CDR3 length is 13 residues. CDR1 is SQVTM and CDR2 is ANQGSEA in the germline V gene. CDR3 DNA: TGCAGCGTTGAAACAGGGAATGGGAACATTCAGTACTTC. Protein product: CSVETGNGNIQYF.

The genes are TRBV7-2 and TRBJ2-7; D may match TRBD1 or TRBD2 (7 bases each). The CDR3 extends over 14 amino acids. Trimming removed 3 bases from V and 10 bases from J, with 19 bases in between. The germline CDR1 and CDR2 sequences are SGHTA and FQGNSA. CDR3 in DNA: TGTGCCAGCAGCTTGGGGGGGACAGCGCAGGAACAGTACTTC. It specifies CASSLGGTAQEQYF.

This clonotype was found a few times. V gene TRBV5-1 combines with J gene TRBJ1-5, with TRBD1 identical over 7 bases. J lost 5 bases, V lost 5 bases, and 4 bases had no gene match. CDR1 is SGHRS, CDR2 YFSETQ, per germline. This CDR3 contains 13 residues. The CDR3 DNA reads TGCGCCAGCAGAAACGACAGGGATCAGCCCCAGCATTTT. Protein sequence: CASRNDRDQPQHF.

This clonotype was seen more than once but under ten times. J is TRBJ2-5 and V is TRBV29-1, with no clear D. This CDR3 is built from 11 residues. Germline CDR1 and CDR2: SQVTM and ANQGSEA. Here the CDR3 DNA reads TGCAGTGACGCCGAGCCGGAGACCCAGTACTTC. This codes for CSDAEPETQYF.

This clonotype was counted between two and nine times. The V and J genes are TRBV10-2 and TRBJ2-3; D call uncertain. The CDR3 contains 12 residues. The ends were cut back, 6 bases at V and 5 bases at J, with 9 bases in the middle. Germline CDR1 is WSHSY and CDR2 is SAAADI. CDR3 sequence reads: CASRNPLDTQYF. The DNA for the CDR3 is TGCGCCAGCAGGAATCCACTAGATACGCAGTATTTT.

There are a few counts of this clonotype. This rearrangement joins TRBV4-3 to TRBJ2-5; D possibly corresponds to TRBD2 (6 bases). The CDR3 is made up of 13 amino acids. The germline V gene has CDR1 LGHNA and CDR2 YSLEER. Trimming shortened V by 0 bases and J by 5 bases, and 7 bases separated the two germline ends. CDR3 sequence reads: CASSQDGGETQYF. The DNA for the CDR3 is TGCGCCAGCAGCCAAGACGGAGGGGAGACCCAGTACTTC.

This chain joins TRBV20-1 and TRBJ2-2; unclear D gene. Between the trimmed V and J ends, which lost 1 base and 7 bases, there was a span of 4 bases. Germline CDR1 reads DFQATT; CDR2 reads SNEGSKA (reference sequence). This CDR3 region has 11 residues. For the CDR3, the DNA is TGCAGTGCTAGAGTCATCGGGGAGCTGTTTTTT. Translation gives CSARVIGELFF.

The chain is built from TRBV20-1 and TRBJ2-7, with D uncertain. The CDR3 is 14 amino acids. CDR1 DFQATT and CDR2 SNEGSKA come from the germline V gene (reference sequence). Trimming took off 2 bases at V and 1 base at J, with 12 bases between the two ends. The CDR3 DNA is TGCAGTGCTAGAAGGGCAAACCATTCCTACGAGCAGTACTTC. Translating gives CSARRANHSYEQYF.

The chain carries TRBV29-1 and TRBJ2-7, with D perhaps TRBD1 (6 bases). V was clipped by 6 bases and J by 3 bases, with 9 bases between them. Germline-derived CDR1 and CDR2 are SQVTM and ANQGSEA. The CDR3 has 11 residues. The CDR3 loop reads CSVQGNYEQYF. In DNA, the CDR3 is TGCAGCGTCCAGGGGAACTACGAGCAGTACTTC.

This chain connects TRBV7-2 to TRBJ2-1, with D perhaps being TRBD1 or TRBD2 (5 bases each). Trimming cost V 5 bases and J 10 bases, with 12 bases left between them. The CDR3 extends over 12 amino acids. The germline V gene encodes CDR1 SGHTA and CDR2 FQGNSA. DNA for the CDR3: TGTGCCAGCAGCCGACAGCGCGGGGAGCAGTTCTTC. Amino acids: CASSRQRGEQFF.

This clonotype occurred many times. The chain carries TRBV5-1 and TRBJ2-7; 10 bases are a match to TRBD1. The CDR3 runs to 15 residues. V was pared by 4 bases and J by 3 bases, with 7 bases of the junction left unmatched. Germline loops: CDR1 SGHRS, CDR2 YFSETQ. The CDR3 coding sequence is TGCGCCAGCAGCATCCGGGACAGGGGTGTCTACGAGCAGTACTTC. Translated, it gives CASSIRDRGVYEQYF.

This clonotype was picked up a small number of times. This sequence joins TRBV4-3 and TRBJ2-7, with TRBD2 matching over 8 bases. Germline V gives CDR1 LGHNA, CDR2 YSLEER. The junction had 5 bases not matched to a gene; V was cut back by 1 base and J by 3 bases. The CDR3 consists of 15 residues. Here the CDR3 reads CASSQGNRGGYEQYF. The CDR3 nucleotides read TGCGCCAGCAGCCAAGGGAATCGGGGGGGCTACGAGCAGTACTTC.

The genes are TRBV20-1 and TRBJ2-7; possible D gene TRBD2, 5 bases. The V gene lost 4 bases and the J gene lost 6 bases, with 16 bases spanning the gap. The CDR3 length is 13 residues. CDR1 is DFQATT, CDR2 SNEGSKA, per germline (reference sequence). The CDR3 DNA is TGCAGTGCTAACCCGACTCCTGGAGGCGAGCAGTACTTC. This codes for CSANPTPGGEQYF.

The V and J genes are TRBV7-2 and TRBJ2-1; D possibly corresponds to TRBD2 (6 bases). Germline CDR1 reads SGHTA; CDR2 reads FQGNSA. The CDR3 contains 14 residues. Trimming stripped 2 bases from V and 9 bases from J, with 14 bases between. CDR3 region: CASSLMKLASEQFF. CDR3 bases: TGTGCCAGCAGCTTAATGAAACTAGCCAGTGAGCAGTTCTTC.